The clone carrying this T cell receptor beta chain has ten or more counts. The data were taken from a study of early T cells in non-severe SARS-CoV-2 infection. TCRdb called the 5' RACE reads again in MiXCR, with one record for every CDR3 protein. The table lists roughly 51,000 distinct CDR3 sequences, more than 6.5% of them singletons, with approximately 6.3% in the top ten. The receptor was isolated from an adult who was a healthcare worker with PCR-confirmed SARS-CoV-2 infection or an uninfected control (not recorded which). Sequencing was performed on whole blood.

Here the CDR3 DNA reads TGTGCCAGCACCCGTTGGACGGGACAGGGGGCGGGAAATGGCTACACCTTC. Amino acids: CASTRWTGQGAGNGYTF. V and J are TRBV27 and TRBJ1-2; TRBD1 aligns across 12 bases. CDR1 MNHEY and CDR2 SMNVEV come from the germline V gene (reference sequence). The V and J ends lost 7 bases and 6 bases, in that order; junction bases with no gene match: 15. The CDR3 is 17 amino acids.